This TCR beta chain was observed in a study of control samples from healthy donors and cancer patients. The repertoire was sequenced with immunoSEQ multiplex PCR; TCRdb's copy has only in-frame clones and lacks some. The data hold roughly 190,000 clones, with around 93% observed a single time. Sequenced input: blood. This TCR derives from a man aged 25 to 45 in good health.

In DNA, the CDR3 is TGTGCCATCAGTGAGTCCAGAAGGGAGGGGGAAAAAGCTTTCTTT. Translation gives CAISESRREGEKAFF. The chain uses TRBV10-3 and TRBJ1-1; a weak D match, TRBD1 (6 bases). V was cut by 0 bases and J by 9 bases, with 17 bases left in between. This CDR3 region has 15 residues. Germline loops: CDR1 ENHRY, CDR2 SYGVKD.